This T cell receptor (beta chain) emerged from a study of beta chain features in type 1 diabetes (dated by TCRdb to between 2018 and 2020). As for the study more broadly: Patients and healthy donors did not differ in mean age, gender distribution, total cell number or subset yield. Whereas all 28 donors provided naive and central memory subsets, regulatory and stem cell-like memory subsets were isolated from just 8 patients and roughly 8 healthy donors. In the study, TCRB repertoires of sorted circulating CD4+ T cell subsets from recently diagnosed type 1 diabetes patients were compared with those of matched healthy donors. A total of over 95,000,000 sorted cells were examined across all samples, and RNA yield correlated strongly with the number of cells per subset.

The entire amount of isolated RNA was reverse transcribed using the High Capacity cDNA Reverse Transcription Kit, so the sequenced TCRB transcripts were expressed ones. Deep immunoSEQ sequencing was performed on naive, central memory and regulatory T cell samples, with an average of roughly 3.6 million total reads per sample. Sorted cells were lysed in RLT buffer and RNA was extracted with DNase-treated RNeasy Micro or Mini kits, depending on cell number. To prevent cross-contamination, every cell subset was processed on its own, while patient and healthy donor samples were processed together. The immunoSEQ multiplex PCR was used to amplify TCRB sequences from cDNA, generating 87-bp fragments that spanned the CDR3 region. Sequencing of the amplicons was performed on the Illumina HiSeq platform. In the paper's pipeline: Synthetic template baselines were used to correct PCR bias computationally, reads within Hamming distance 2 were collapsed together, and singletons that could not be merged were discarded. Reads were aligned against IMGT to assign V, D and J genes, CDR3 length and insertions or deletions at six rearrangement sites. Within each subset, clonotype counts were normalized to the number of sorted cells before true diversity and Gini coefficients were calculated with the tcR R package. The overlap coefficient, calculated on TCRB nucleotide sequences, was used to measure repertoire sharing. Out-of-frame TCRB sequences from naive cells were analyzed as a proxy for the pre-selection repertoire. As stored in TCRdb, this immuneACCESS dataset retains in-frame rearrangements with V and J assigned. A fraction of the clones does not appear; measured against another copy, unresolved V genes explain less than half of the discrepancy, and the remainder lacks a known reason. Clonal size and the V and J genes are those of that table, whereas D and trimming came from the DNA. This sample gives 350,000 to 450,000 clones in total; 11% to 15% of them show up just once. The ten largest make up roughly 0.04% of the sample.

Points the paper makes about the study in general: Shorter templates might be favored by PCR, yet because patient and control samples were amplified and corrected together, any such skew would affect both groups equally. Because cDNA was sequenced instead of genomic DNA, activated cells with high expression could be over-represented, although the groups did not differ in activation or CD3 levels. A moderate but significant shortening of TCRB CDR3 length was observed in type 1 diabetes patients in all four CD4+ subsets. Because the HLA sub-analyses included only small numbers of individuals, any influence of HLA type on TCRB rearrangement was left unresolved. At VDJ recombination sites, type 1 diabetes patients had fewer insertions and more deleted nucleotides, which implies abnormalities in thymic rearrangement. The naive, central memory and regulatory TCRB repertoires appeared to resemble one another more closely among patients than among healthy donors.

Each donor gave one peripheral blood draw, about 110 mL on average, collected into heparinised tubes. A BD FACSAria II and a panel including CD45RO, CCR7, CD25, CD127, CD95 and CD27 were used to sort naive, central memory, regulatory and stem cell-like memory CD4+ T cells. Every sorted population had a purity above 95%. Right away, PBMCs were isolated by Lymphoprep density gradient centrifugation and were stained directly, with no culture step. So that batch effects would be minimized, each experiment stained and sorted samples in pairs, pairing one healthy donor with one patient. Only a few counts were recorded for this clone. Its antigen is still unknown. The sample holds no much larger clone one base away, and base qualities are not on file. Clipping removes 3 bases from V and 5 bases from J, with 7 as the unmatched junction base count. Via the germline V gene, CDR1 is SGHVS and CDR2 FNYEAQ. The CDR3 spans 15 residues, from the cysteine through the phenylalanine. The CDR3 DNA has 45 bases and is translated from base 1.

What was sequenced was naive CD4+ T cells from blood. The meaning of the sample's cell subset or site label: true naive CD4+ T cells. The sequence joins TRBV7-6 to TRBJ2-5, with TRBD2 identical over 9 junction bases. The origin of this receptor is a man aged 25 to 40 in good health. The base sequence is TGTGCCAGCAGCTTGGGAGCGGGAGGTGGGGAGACCCAGTACTTC. The translation is CASSLGAGGGETQYF.